The clone carrying this TCR beta chain appeared many times. The source of the sample is a study of low-dose radiotherapy and immunotherapy resistance in tumors. Study in general: Every two weeks, cyclophosphamide 200 mg/m2 was infused one day before radiation plus immunotherapy. Patients took oral aspirin 300 mg daily for four cycles from cycle 1 day 1.

Time point denoted: after trial treatment. Described treatment: LDRT plus nivolumab, ipilimumab, low-dose cyclophosphamide and aspirin (RACIN trial). The donors, trial participants, received nivolumab, ipilimumab, aspirin, low-dose cyclophosphamide and low-dose radiotherapy. Inclusion covered patients whose advanced solid tumors lacked tumor-infiltrating lymphocytes. TRAV- and TRBV-specific primers primed first-strand cDNA, covering alpha and beta chains. Amplification, which lasted around 18 PCR cycles, used a constant-region primer and V-primer adapter to amplify TCRs. TCRdb processed the reads anew with MiXCR; each CDR3 protein has one entry. The repertoire holds more than 50,000 distinct CDR3 sequences, with 20% to 25% as singletons. The source material was PBMCs, sampled after low-dose radiotherapy plus immunotherapy. The receptor was isolated from a male donor with prostate cancer.

CDR3 region: CASSFLNARSTAADTQYF. The CDR3 DNA follows: TGTGCCAGCAGCTTCCTTAATGCACGATCGACAGCAGCAGATACGCAGTATTTT. The chain is built from TRBV11-2 and TRBJ2-3; D is possibly TRBD1 (5 bases). The CDR3 is 18 residues long. Trimming took off 3 bases at V and 4 bases at J, with 23 bases between the two ends. Germline-derived CDR1 and CDR2 are SGHAT and FQNNGV.